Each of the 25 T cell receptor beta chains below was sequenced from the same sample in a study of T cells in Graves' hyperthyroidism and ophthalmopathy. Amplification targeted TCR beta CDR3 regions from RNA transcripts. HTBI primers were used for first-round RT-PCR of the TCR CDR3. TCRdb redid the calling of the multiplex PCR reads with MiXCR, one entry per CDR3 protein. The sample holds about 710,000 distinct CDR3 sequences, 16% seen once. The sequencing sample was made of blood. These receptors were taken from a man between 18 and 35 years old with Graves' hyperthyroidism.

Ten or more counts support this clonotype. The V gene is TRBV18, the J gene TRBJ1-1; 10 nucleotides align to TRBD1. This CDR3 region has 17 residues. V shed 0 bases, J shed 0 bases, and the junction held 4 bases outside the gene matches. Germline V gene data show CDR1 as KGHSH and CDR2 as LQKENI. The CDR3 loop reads CASSPPGQGKMNTEAFF. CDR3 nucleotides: TGTGCCAGCTCACCACCGGGACAGGGGAAAATGAACACTGAAGCTTTCTTT.

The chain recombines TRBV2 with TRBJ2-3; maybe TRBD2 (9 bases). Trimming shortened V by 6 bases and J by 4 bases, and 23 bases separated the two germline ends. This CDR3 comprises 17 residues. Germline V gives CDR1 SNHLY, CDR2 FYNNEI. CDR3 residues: CASRRQGSGRLPDTQYF. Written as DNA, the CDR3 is TGTGCCAGCAGAAGACAGGGGAGCGGGAGGCTCCCAGATACGCAGTATTTT.

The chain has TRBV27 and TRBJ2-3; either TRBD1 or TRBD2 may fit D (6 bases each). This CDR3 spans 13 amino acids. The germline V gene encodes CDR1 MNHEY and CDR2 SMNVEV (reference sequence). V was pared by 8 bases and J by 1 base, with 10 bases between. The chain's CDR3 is CASGGLGTDTQYF. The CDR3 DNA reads TGTGCCAGCGGGGGGCTAGGCACAGATACGCAGTATTTT.

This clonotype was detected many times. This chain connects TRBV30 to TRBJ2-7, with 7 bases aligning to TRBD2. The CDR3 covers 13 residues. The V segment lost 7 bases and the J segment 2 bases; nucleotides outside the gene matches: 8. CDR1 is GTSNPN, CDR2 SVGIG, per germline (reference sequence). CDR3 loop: CASQAGSTYEQYF. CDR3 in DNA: TGTGCCTCCCAAGCGGGGTCGACCTACGAGCAGTACTTC.

The CDR3: CASSELGREQYF. CDR3 DNA: TGTGCCAGCAGTGAGCTTGGGCGGGAGCAGTACTTC. The chain combines TRBV6-1 with TRBJ2-7, with D uncertain. CDR3 size: 12 residues. Germline V gives CDR1 MNHNS, CDR2 SASEGT. V shed 3 bases and J shed 7 bases, with 10 bases lying between them.

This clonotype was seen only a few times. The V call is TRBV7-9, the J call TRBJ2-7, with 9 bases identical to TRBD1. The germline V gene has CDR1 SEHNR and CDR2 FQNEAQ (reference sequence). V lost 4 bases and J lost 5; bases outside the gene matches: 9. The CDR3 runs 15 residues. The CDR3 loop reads CASSSRDRARNEQYF. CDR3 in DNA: TGTGCCAGCAGCTCCCGGGACAGGGCGAGGAACGAGCAGTACTTC.

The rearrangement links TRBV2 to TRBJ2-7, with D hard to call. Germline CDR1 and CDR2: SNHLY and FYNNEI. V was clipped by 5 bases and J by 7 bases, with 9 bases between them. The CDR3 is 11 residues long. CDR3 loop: CASSYNEEQYF. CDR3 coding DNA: TGTGCCAGCAGTTACAACGAAGAGCAGTACTTC.

The CDR3 coding sequence is TGCAGCGTTGATCTACCTATACACGGGGATACGCAGTATTTT. Protein product: CSVDLPIHGDTQYF. The chain combines TRBV29-1 with TRBJ2-3, with no clear D. The CDR3 loop spans 14 amino acids. Per germline, CDR1 SQVTM and CDR2 ANQGSEA. Trimming removed 3 bases from V and 6 bases from J, with 16 bases in between.

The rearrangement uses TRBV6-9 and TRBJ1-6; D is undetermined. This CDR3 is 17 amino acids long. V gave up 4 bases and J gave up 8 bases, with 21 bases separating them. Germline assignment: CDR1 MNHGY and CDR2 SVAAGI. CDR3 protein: CASSSQAGRRNDSPLHF. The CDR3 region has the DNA TGTGCCAGCAGTTCCCAGGCCGGCAGGAGAAATGATTCACCCCTCCACTTT.

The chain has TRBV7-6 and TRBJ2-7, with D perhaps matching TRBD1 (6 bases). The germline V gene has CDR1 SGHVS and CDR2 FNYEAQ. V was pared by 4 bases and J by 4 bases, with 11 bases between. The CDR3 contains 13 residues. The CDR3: CASSSDSWYEQYF. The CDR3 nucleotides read TGTGCCAGCAGCTCGGACAGCTGGTACGAGCAGTACTTC.

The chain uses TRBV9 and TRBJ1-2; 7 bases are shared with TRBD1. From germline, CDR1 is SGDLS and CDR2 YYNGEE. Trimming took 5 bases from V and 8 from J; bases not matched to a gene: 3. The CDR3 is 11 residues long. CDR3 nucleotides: TGTGCCAGCAGGACAGGGTTGGGCTACACCTTC. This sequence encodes CASRTGLGYTF.

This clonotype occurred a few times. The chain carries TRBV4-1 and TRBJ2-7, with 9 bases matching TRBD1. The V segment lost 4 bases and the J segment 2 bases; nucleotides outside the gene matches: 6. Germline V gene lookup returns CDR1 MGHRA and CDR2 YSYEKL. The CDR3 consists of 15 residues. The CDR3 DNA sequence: TGCGCCAGCAGCCCGGGACAGGGTTCCACCTACGAGCAGTACTTC. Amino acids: CASSPGQGSTYEQYF.

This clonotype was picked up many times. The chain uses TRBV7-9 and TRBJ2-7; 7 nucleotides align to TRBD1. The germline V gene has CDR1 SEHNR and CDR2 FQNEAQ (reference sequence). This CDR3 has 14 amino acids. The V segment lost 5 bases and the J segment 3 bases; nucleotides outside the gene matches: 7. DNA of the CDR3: TGTGCCAGCAGCACTAGAGCAGGGGGCTACGAGCAGTACTTC. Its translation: CASSTRAGGYEQYF.

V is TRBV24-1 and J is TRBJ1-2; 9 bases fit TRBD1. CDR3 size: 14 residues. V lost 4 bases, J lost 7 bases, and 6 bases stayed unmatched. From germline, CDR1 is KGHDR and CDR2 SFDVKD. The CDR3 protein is CATSEGQGFRGYTF. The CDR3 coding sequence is TGTGCCACCAGTGAAGGACAGGGGTTCCGTGGCTACACCTTC.

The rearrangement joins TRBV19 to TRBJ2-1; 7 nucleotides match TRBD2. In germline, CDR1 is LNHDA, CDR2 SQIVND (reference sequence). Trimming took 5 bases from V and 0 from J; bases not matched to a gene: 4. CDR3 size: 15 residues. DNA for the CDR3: TGTGCCAGTAGTGTGAGGGAGGGCTCCTACAATGAGCAGTTCTTC. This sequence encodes CASSVREGSYNEQFF.

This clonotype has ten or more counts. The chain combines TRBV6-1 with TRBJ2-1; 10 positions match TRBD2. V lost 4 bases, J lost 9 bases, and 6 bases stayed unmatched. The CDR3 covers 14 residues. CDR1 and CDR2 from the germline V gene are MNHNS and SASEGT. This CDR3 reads CASSGAGGPVEQFF. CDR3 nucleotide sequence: TGTGCCAGCAGTGGAGCGGGAGGGCCGGTTGAGCAGTTCTTC.

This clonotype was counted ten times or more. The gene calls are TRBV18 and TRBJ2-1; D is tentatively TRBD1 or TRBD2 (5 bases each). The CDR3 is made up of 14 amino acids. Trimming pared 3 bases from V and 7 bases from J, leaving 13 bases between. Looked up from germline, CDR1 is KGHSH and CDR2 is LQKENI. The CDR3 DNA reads TGTGCCAGCTCACCGGGACCCGATGGTAATGAGCAGTTCTTC. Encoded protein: CASSPGPDGNEQFF.

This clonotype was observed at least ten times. In DNA, the CDR3 is TGTGCCAGCAGCGGGAGCACAGATACGCAGTATTTT. It specifies CASSGSTDTQYF. V is TRBV19 and J is TRBJ2-3; tentatively, D is TRBD2 (6 bases). The CDR3 has 12 residues. From germline, CDR1 is LNHDA and CDR2 SQIVND (reference sequence). Trimming left V 9 bases short and J 0 bases short, with 7 bases between.

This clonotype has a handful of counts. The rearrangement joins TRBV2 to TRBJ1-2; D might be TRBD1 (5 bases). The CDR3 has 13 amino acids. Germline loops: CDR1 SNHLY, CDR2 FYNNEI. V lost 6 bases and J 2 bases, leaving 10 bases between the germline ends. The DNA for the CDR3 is TGTGCCAGCAGGGACACACCGAACTATGGCTACACCTTC. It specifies CASRDTPNYGYTF.

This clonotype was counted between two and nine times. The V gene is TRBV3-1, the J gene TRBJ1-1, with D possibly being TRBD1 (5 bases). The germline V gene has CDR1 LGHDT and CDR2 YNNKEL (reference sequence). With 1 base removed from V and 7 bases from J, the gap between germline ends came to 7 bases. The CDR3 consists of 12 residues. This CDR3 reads CASSQGGDEAFF. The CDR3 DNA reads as TGTGCCAGCAGCCAAGGGGGGGATGAAGCTTTCTTT.

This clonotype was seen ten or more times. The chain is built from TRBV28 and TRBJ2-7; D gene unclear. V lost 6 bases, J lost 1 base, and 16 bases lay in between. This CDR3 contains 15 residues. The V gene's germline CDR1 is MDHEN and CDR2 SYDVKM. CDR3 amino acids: CASRAPTDQSYEQYF. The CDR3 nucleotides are TGTGCCAGCAGGGCCCCTACGGACCAGTCCTACGAGCAGTACTTC.

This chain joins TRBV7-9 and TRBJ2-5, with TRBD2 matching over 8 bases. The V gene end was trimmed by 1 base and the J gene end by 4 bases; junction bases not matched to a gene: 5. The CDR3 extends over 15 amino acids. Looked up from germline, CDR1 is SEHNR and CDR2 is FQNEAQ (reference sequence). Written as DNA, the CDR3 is TGTGCCAGCAGCTTAGGCCCCAGCGGGGGAGAGACCCAGTACTTC. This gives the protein CASSLGPSGGETQYF. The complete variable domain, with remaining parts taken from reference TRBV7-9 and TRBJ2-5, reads DTGVSQNPRHKITKRGQNVTFRCDPISEHNRLYWYRQTLGQGPEFLTYFQNEAQLEKSRLLSDRFSAERPKGSFSTLEIQRTEQGDSAMYLCASSLGPSGGETQYFGPGTRLLVL.

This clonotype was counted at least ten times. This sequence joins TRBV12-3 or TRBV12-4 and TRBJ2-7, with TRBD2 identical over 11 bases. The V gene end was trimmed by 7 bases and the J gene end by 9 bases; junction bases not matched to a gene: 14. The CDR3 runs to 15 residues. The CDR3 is CASTQAGLAGTLQYF. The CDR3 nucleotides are TGTGCCAGCACCCAGGCCGGACTAGCGGGCACACTGCAGTACTTC.

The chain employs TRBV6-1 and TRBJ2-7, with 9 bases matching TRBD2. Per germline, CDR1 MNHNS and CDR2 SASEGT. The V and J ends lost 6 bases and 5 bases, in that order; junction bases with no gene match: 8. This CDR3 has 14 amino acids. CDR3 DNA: TGTGCCAGCAGACGCGGGAGGGCGGAAAACGAGCAGTACTTC. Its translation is CASRRGRAENEQYF.

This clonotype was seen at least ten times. Here the CDR3 DNA reads TGTGCCAGCAGTTACACTTTAGGAGGGACCTCAGGGCACACTGAAGCTTTCTTT. It codes for CASSYTLGGTSGHTEAFF. V is TRBV6-2 or TRBV6-3 and J is TRBJ1-1; perhaps TRBD1 as D (5 bases). V was trimmed by 2 bases and J by 3 bases, leaving 22 bases between them. The CDR3 runs to 18 residues. Per the germline V gene, CDR1 is MNHEY and CDR2 is SVGEGT.